Presented here are 31 T cell receptor beta chains from one specimen sequenced in a study of blood T cell repertoires in COVID-19. The method was immunoSEQ multiplex PCR; TCRdb's version includes in-frame clones alone and lacks a portion of them. The table records 130,000 to 150,000 clones, about 80% of them present only once. Sequencing was done on a sample of peripheral blood. All receptors derive from a woman of 80 years or more in a cohort sampled during active or convalescent COVID-19.

The chain carries TRBV6-6 and TRBJ1-4, with 7 bases identical to TRBD1. Germline CDR1 reads MNHNY; CDR2 reads SVGAGI (reference sequence). The CDR3 consists of 13 residues. J gave up 4 bases and V 8 bases, and 4 bases lay outside the gene matches. As DNA, the CDR3 is TGTGCCAGCCGGGGACAGCTTAATGAAAAACTGTTTTTT. This encodes CASRGQLNEKLFF.

This chain links TRBV7-3 with TRBJ2-1, with D maybe TRBD2 (7 bases). The length of the CDR3 is 13 residues. With 1 base removed from V and 15 bases from J, the gap between germline ends came to 16 bases. The germline gives CDR1 SGHTA, CDR2 FQGTGA. CDR3 region: CASSLNKGGLRFF. CDR3 bases: TGTGCCAGCAGCTTAAATAAGGGGGGGCTTCGGTTCTTC.

V gene TRBV11-2 combines with J gene TRBJ1-1; 8 nucleotides line up with TRBD1. With 7 bases clipped from V and 5 bases from J, the junction kept 6 bases outside the gene matches. Per germline, CDR1 SGHAT and CDR2 FQNNGV. The CDR3 is 13 amino acids. This chain's CDR3 is CASKTGGGTEAFF. The CDR3 DNA sequence: TGTGCCAGCAAAACAGGGGGGGGAACTGAAGCTTTCTTT.

The genes are TRBV6-2 or TRBV6-3 and TRBJ2-7; D is perhaps TRBD2 (5 bases). Deletions cut 4 bases from V and 2 bases from J, with 21 bases between. The CDR3 has 17 residues. CDR1 MNHEY and CDR2 SVGEGT come from the germline V gene. The CDR3 DNA is TGTGCCAGCAGTTTCACCCTCGGGATGGGAAACCCCTACGAGCAGTACGTC. Translated: CASSFTLGMGNPYEQYV.

The J gene is TRBJ2-3, the V gene TRBV4-1; D ambiguous. Germline CDR1 and CDR2: MGHRA and YSYEKL. The germline V and J ends were trimmed by 4 bases and 0 bases, with 11 bases remaining between them. The CDR3 covers 15 residues. The CDR3 nucleotides read TGCGCCAGCAGCCCAAACCCACACAGCACAGATACGCAGTATTTT. It is translated as CASSPNPHSTDTQYF.

This clone occurred a few times. The chain has TRBV29-1 and TRBJ1-4, with 8 bases matching TRBD1. The CDR3 covers 14 residues. Germline CDR1 reads SQVTM; CDR2 reads ANQGSEA. V lost 7 bases, J lost 4 bases, and 8 bases stayed unmatched. CDR3 loop: CSAMGTGRNEKLFF. Written as DNA, the CDR3 is TGCAGCGCGATGGGGACAGGACGTAATGAAAAACTGTTTTTT.

The chain uses TRBV19 and TRBJ1-5; TRBD1 might be the D (5 bases). The germline V gene has CDR1 LNHDA and CDR2 SQIVND (reference sequence). The ends were cut back, 7 bases at V and 6 bases at J, with 19 bases in the middle. This CDR3 region has 15 residues. The CDR3 DNA follows: TGTGCCAGTACCAAAACCCGGGGGTTGGGTCAGCCCCAGCATTTT. It yields the protein CASTKTRGLGQPQHF.

The rearrangement links TRBV24-1 to TRBJ1-2; TRBD1 is a possible D gene (5 bases). The CDR3 consists of 12 residues. Trimming removed 0 bases from V and 14 bases from J, with 12 bases in between. Germline V CDR1 and CDR2: KGHDR, SFDVKD. The CDR3 loop reads CATSDLLGLATF. In nucleotides, the CDR3 is TGTGCCACCAGTGATTTGTTGGGACTAGCGACCTTC.

This sequence joins TRBV14 and TRBJ1-2; 8 bases align to TRBD1. CDR1 is SGHDN and CDR2 is FVKESK in the germline V gene. Trimming took 4 bases from V and 4 from J; bases not matched to a gene: 8. The CDR3 covers 15 residues. The CDR3: CASSLRQGKGYGYTF. CDR3 in DNA: TGTGCCAGCAGCCTCCGACAGGGGAAAGGCTATGGCTACACCTTC.

The genes are TRBV5-1 and TRBJ2-1; tentative D call: TRBD2 (5 bases). CDR1 and CDR2 from the germline V gene are SGHRS and YFSETQ. CDR3 length: 14 amino acids. Trimming removed 5 bases from V and 10 bases from J, with 19 bases in between. CDR3 region: CASSRGSEVGEQFF. CDR3 nucleotide sequence: TGCGCCAGCAGTCGGGGTTCCGAGGTAGGCGAGCAGTTCTTC.

As concerns this clone: The same CDR3 also results from other DNA sequences found in this sample. The gene calls are TRBV28 and TRBJ1-2; 9 bases are shared with TRBD1. V lost 3 bases to trimming and J lost 8 bases; unmatched junction nucleotides: 7. The CDR3 extends over 14 amino acids. Germline assignment: CDR1 MDHEN and CDR2 SYDVKM. In nucleotides, the CDR3 is TGTGCCAGCAGTTTTTGGGACAGGGCTGACGGCTACACCTTC. Protein sequence: CASSFWDRADGYTF.

Concerning this clone: Other DNA sequences from this sample encode an identical CDR3 as well. V gene TRBV19 combines with J gene TRBJ1-2, with a weak D call TRBD1 (5 bases). The V gene's germline CDR1 is LNHDA and CDR2 SQIVND (reference sequence). V was clipped by 0 bases and J by 5 bases, with 10 bases between them. The length of the CDR3 is 14 residues. As DNA, the CDR3 is TGTGCCAGTAGTATAGACCGGGGGGGATATGGCTACACCTTC. It encodes CASSIDRGGYGYTF.

The rearrangement joins TRBV13 to TRBJ2-3; D may be TRBD2 (5 bases). V was pared by 6 bases and J by 3 bases, with 25 bases between. In germline, CDR1 is PRHDT, CDR2 FYEKMQ (reference sequence). CDR3 length: 18 residues. CDR3 sequence reads: CASSSRRGSATRTDTQYF. CDR3 DNA: TGTGCCAGCAGTTCGCGTCGGGGTAGCGCAACTAGGACAGATACGCAGTATTTT.

V is TRBV30 and J is TRBJ2-2; D call uncertain. The CDR3 length is 17 residues. The V and J ends lost 2 bases and 0 bases respectively, with 16 bases between them. Germline CDR1 is GTSNPN and CDR2 is SVGIG (reference sequence). CDR3 loop: CAWSSFTDTANTGELFF. CDR3 in DNA: TGTGCCTGGAGTTCCTTCACCGACACCGCGAACACCGGGGAGCTGTTTTTT.

The rearrangement uses TRBV5-1 and TRBJ1-2; D perhaps matches TRBD1 (6 bases). Trimming stripped 4 bases from V and 5 bases from J, with 9 bases between. Germline assignment: CDR1 SGHRS and CDR2 YFSETQ. This CDR3 region has 12 residues. The CDR3 region has the DNA TGCGCCAGCAGCGGACAGTTGTATGGCTACACCTTC. It codes for CASSGQLYGYTF.

The rearrangement uses TRBV20-1 and TRBJ1-5; D is uncertain. The CDR3 contains 11 residues. The germline gives CDR1 DFQATT, CDR2 SNEGSKA (reference sequence). With 6 bases removed from V and 5 bases from J, the gap between germline ends came to 8 bases. CDR3 in DNA: TGCAGTGCGAGTCTTGATCAGCCCCAGCATTTT. Translating it yields CSASLDQPQHF.

This chain connects TRBV5-5 to TRBJ1-5; 7 positions match TRBD1. The CDR3 spans 16 residues. The ends lost 3 bases at V and 6 bases at J; junction bases unmatched: 12. In germline, CDR1 is SGHKS, CDR2 YYEKEE (reference sequence). The CDR3 DNA reads TGTGCCAGCAGCTCGGTGCTACAGGGGTCGGGTCAGCCCCAGCATTTT. Translating it yields CASSSVLQGSGQPQHF.

The J gene is TRBJ1-3, the V gene TRBV7-9; maybe TRBD1 (6 bases). Germline CDR1 SEHNR, CDR2 FQNEAQ (reference sequence). With 5 bases removed from V and 2 bases from J, the gap between germline ends came to 16 bases. The CDR3 totals 16 residues. The CDR3 sequence is CASSPGWAGAGNTIYF. The DNA of the CDR3 is TGTGCCAGCAGCCCCGGATGGGCAGGGGCTGGAAACACCATATATTTT.

The chain combines TRBV5-3 with TRBJ1-5; no clear D. TRBV5-3 counts as an open reading frame of uncertain function. The V and J ends lost 1 base and 7 bases respectively, with 12 bases between them. The CDR3 is 14 residues long. CDR3 bases: TGTGCCAGAAGCTTGAAAAGGGAGCTACAGCCCCAGCATTTT. It is translated as CARSLKRELQPQHF.

This chain connects TRBV6-6 to TRBJ1-4; 8 nucleotides match TRBD1. This CDR3 region has 15 residues. Germline V gives CDR1 MNHNY, CDR2 SVGAGI (reference sequence). The junction had 4 bases not matched to a gene; V was cut back by 2 bases and J by 5 bases. The CDR3 sequence: CASSYTGGGNEKLFF. CDR3 nucleotides: TGTGCCAGCAGTTACACAGGGGGGGGGAATGAAAAACTGTTTTTT.

CDR3 nucleotides: TGCGCCAGCAGCCAAGACCCGTCCGCGGTGAACACTGAAGCTTTCTTT. Residues: CASSQDPSAVNTEAFF. This chain joins TRBV4-1 and TRBJ1-1, with D unresolved. The CDR3 spans 16 residues. From germline, CDR1 is MGHRA and CDR2 YSYEKL. Trimming shortened V by 0 bases and J by 0 bases, and 11 bases separated the two germline ends.

This chain uses TRBV11-2 with TRBJ2-3, with TRBD1 matching 7 bases. This CDR3 region has 15 residues. Germline values: CDR1 SGHAT, CDR2 FQNNGV. V was pared by 1 base and J by 1 base, with 2 bases of the junction left unmatched. The CDR3 spells CASSLVTGGTDTQYF. CDR3 nucleotides: TGTGCCAGCAGCTTAGTCACAGGGGGCACAGATACGCAGTATTTT. The full variable domain, rest sourced from reference TRBV11-2 and TRBJ2-3, is EAGVAQSPRYKIIEKRQSVAFWCNPISGHATLYWYQQILGQGPKLLIQFQNNGVVDDSQLPKDRFSAERLKGVDSTLKIQPAKLEDSAVYLCASSLVTGGTDTQYFGPGTRLTVL.

The CDR3 spells CASSLTGTGIYGYTF. The CDR3 region has the DNA TGTGCCAGCAGCCTCACCGGGACAGGGATCTATGGCTACACCTTC. The chain combines TRBV7-8 with TRBJ1-2; 9 bases are shared with TRBD1. Germline V gene data show CDR1 as SGHVS and CDR2 as FQNEAQ. V was pared by 5 bases and J by 4 bases, with 8 bases of the junction left unmatched. The CDR3 spans 15 residues.

The chain combines TRBV19 with TRBJ2-3, with 12 bases lining up with TRBD2. The CDR3 sequence is 16 residues long. Germline V gene lookup returns CDR1 LNHDA and CDR2 SQIVND (reference sequence). V lost 9 bases and J lost 5; bases outside the gene matches: 12. The CDR3 region is CASKAPTSGGRDTQYF. The DNA for the CDR3 is TGTGCCAGCAAGGCCCCGACTAGCGGGGGAAGAGATACGCAGTATTTT.

This chain links TRBV30 with TRBJ1-1; D uncertain. V was cut by 5 bases and J by 5 bases, with 9 bases left in between. The CDR3 is made up of 11 amino acids. Germline assignment: CDR1 GTSNPN and CDR2 SVGIG (reference sequence). The CDR3 sequence: CAWGRRTEAFF. The CDR3 region has the DNA TGTGCCTGGGGCCGTCGGACTGAAGCTTTCTTT.

The J gene is TRBJ2-5, the V gene TRBV6-5, with 10 bases that match TRBD2. Losses at the gene ends were 6 bases for V and 5 bases for J; bases not matched to a gene: 3. The germline V gene has CDR1 MNHEY and CDR2 SVGAGI. The CDR3 spans 13 residues. The CDR3 coding sequence is TGTGCCAGCAGAGCGGGGGGGCCGGAGACCCAGTACTTC. It yields the protein CASRAGGPETQYF.

V is TRBV5-1 and J is TRBJ2-4; weak D call: TRBD1 (7 bases). The CDR3 is 15 amino acids. With 6 bases removed from V and 7 bases from J, the gap between germline ends came to 20 bases. Germline V gene sequence: CDR1 SGHRS, CDR2 YFSETQ. The CDR3 region has the DNA TGCGCCAGCACCGCCCTTGAGGCAGGGGGGAACATTCAGTACTTC. Protein: CASTALEAGGNIQYF.

V usage is TRBV5-1 and J usage is TRBJ1-4, with D possibly TRBD1 on 5 matching bases. The V end was cut by 5 bases, the J end by 0 bases, with 23 bases between. Germline CDR1 is SGHRS and CDR2 is YFSETQ. This CDR3 has 19 amino acids. The CDR3 nucleotides read TGCGCCAGCAGTCTTGGCCCCCACTCGACAGATGCAACTAATGAAAAACTGTTTTTT. Encoded protein: CASSLGPHSTDATNEKLFF.

This clone came up many times. The V call is TRBV29-1, the J call TRBJ1-1, with no clear D. The germline V gene encodes CDR1 SQVTM and CDR2 ANQGSEA. CDR3 length: 12 residues. Trimming removed 7 bases from V and 0 bases from J, with 9 bases in between. The CDR3 DNA is TGCAGCGGCCGGGGATTGAACACTGAAGCTTTCTTT. This translates into CSGRGLNTEAFF.

The chain uses TRBV5-1 and TRBJ1-1, with D maybe TRBD1 (6 bases). Between the trimmed V and J ends, which lost 0 bases and 2 bases, there was a span of 17 bases. Germline-derived CDR1 and CDR2 are SGHRS and YFSETQ. This CDR3 region has 17 residues. Here the CDR3 DNA reads TGCGCCAGCAGCTTGGAAGGGTGGGGGCTCGGAAACACTGAAGCTTTCTTT. Encoded protein: CASSLEGWGLGNTEAFF.

The V call is TRBV5-1, the J call TRBJ2-7; the match to TRBD2 covers 8 bases. The CDR3 runs to 15 residues. Germline V lookup: CDR1 SGHRS, CDR2 YFSETQ. J lost 2 bases, V lost 4 bases, and 8 bases had no gene match. CDR3 bases: TGCGCCAGCAGCCCAGGAATAGCGGGGACCTACGAGCAGTACTTC. This translates into CASSPGIAGTYEQYF.